This entry lists 3 T cell receptor beta chains sequenced from one sample in a study of shared clonotypes between healthy human individuals. This table comes from immunoSEQ multiplex PCR, and its TCRdb copy is limited to in-frame clones, with some not included. The table has approximately 700,000 clones, 55% to 85% seen once. Sequencing was done on a sample of memory CD4+ T cells sorted from blood. Regarding subset: CD45RA-negative fraction. The receptor source for this set is a woman in her twenties or thirties in good health.

In this sample, this clone turned up a few times. The chain is built from TRBV7-8 and TRBJ1-5; D not resolved. Per the germline V gene, CDR1 is SGHVS and CDR2 is FQNEAQ. The CDR3 is made up of 14 amino acids. Trimming removed 5 bases from V and 5 bases from J, with 13 bases in between. CDR3 sequence: CASSPGSSYQPQHF. CDR3 DNA: TGTGCCAGCAGCCCCGGTTCATCTTATCAGCCCCAGCATTTT.

V gene TRBV9 combines with J gene TRBJ1-1; 10 nucleotides match TRBD1. V dropped 0 bases and J dropped 2; count of bases not matched to a gene: 7. The CDR3 is 17 amino acids. Germline-derived CDR1 and CDR2 are SGDLS and YYNGEE. CDR3 coding DNA: TGTGCCAGCAGCGTAGCGGGACAGGGGAGTCTAAACACTGAAGCTTTCTTT. Translating it yields CASSVAGQGSLNTEAFF.

This rearrangement joins TRBV5-4 to TRBJ2-2; the D gene is possibly TRBD1 (6 bases). The germline V gene encodes CDR1 SGHNT and CDR2 YYREEE (reference sequence). This CDR3 comprises 16 residues. The V and J ends lost 4 bases and 7 bases respectively, with 20 bases between them. The CDR3 DNA reads as TGTGCCAGCAGCATCGGACAGCTTCAAGGATTCGGGGAGCTGTTTTTT. This encodes CASSIGQLQGFGELFF.